In this sample, the clone carrying this TCR beta chain is medium-sized (0.01 to 0.1%). What it binds is not known. The sample is drawn from a study of metastatic and nonmetastatic thyroid tumors. Background on the study: The authors compared repertoires across blood and tumor or nodule tissue from malignant and benign thyroid patients. Findings and limits, study-wide: Reportedly, malignant thyroid tumors had significantly higher TCR beta diversity than benign nodules, in blood and tumor.

Thyroid surgery was performed in patients who had received no treatment beforehand. As handled by the study authors: The distant-metastasis classifier for papillary thyroid cancer was built from CDR3 differences across clinicopathological groups. TCRdb reanalyzed the PCR reads with MiXCR. None of the V and J calls come from the authors' own analysis; TCRdb made them. The data show tens of thousands of clones, around 25% seen once. Deletions cut 2 bases from V and 6 bases from J, with 10 bases between. This CDR3 contains 14 residues. The V gene's germline CDR1 is MGHRA and CDR2 YSYEKL. V is TRBV4-1 and J is TRBJ1-4; no definite D call. The sample was blood. The source of this sequence is a female donor with papillary thyroid cancer or a benign thyroid nodule (not recorded which). Some clones in this sample may be carry-over from other donors' samples. CDR3 bases: TGCGCCAGCAGCCAATATCAGACTGATGAAAAACTGTTTTTT. This gives the protein CASSQYQTDEKLFF.